These 22 T cell receptor beta chains share one sample of origin, sequenced in a study of OX40 agonist ivuxolimab in advanced cancers. Repertoires were generated with immunoSEQ multiplex PCR, while TCRdb's copy carries only in-frame clones and drops some. The data contain some 35,000 clones, approximately 80% of them singletons. Sequencing was performed on CD4+ or CD8+ T cells sorted from blood, taken in a trial of the OX40 agonist ivuxolimab. The receptors were gathered from an adult with an advanced solid tumor such as melanoma, head and neck, liver or kidney cancer.

J is TRBJ2-5 and V is TRBV2; TRBD2 matches 10 bases. The CDR3 consists of 15 residues. With V trimmed by 6 bases and J by 5 bases, 9 bases remained unmatched. Per germline, CDR1 SNHLY and CDR2 FYNNEI. CDR3 nucleotides: TGTGCCAGCAGCTCCAATAGCGGGGGGTTGGAGACCCAGTACTTC. It translates to CASSSNSGGLETQYF. The full variable domain, completed using reference TRBV2 and TRBJ2-5, is EPEVTQTPSHQVTQMGQEVILRCVPISNHLYFYWYRQILGQKVEFLVSFYNNEISEKSEIFDDQFSVERPDGSNFTLKIRSTKLEDSAMYFCASSSNSGGLETQYFGPGTRLLVL.

The V call is TRBV7-9, the J call TRBJ2-5; 7 positions agree with TRBD2. Germline V gene data show CDR1 as SEHNR and CDR2 as FQNEAQ (reference sequence). The CDR3 is 15 residues long. J gave up 1 base and V 2 bases, and 4 bases lay outside the gene matches. The DNA for the CDR3 is TGTGCCAGCAGCTTACACGGGGGGACCCAAGAGACCCAGTACTTC. It yields the protein CASSLHGGTQETQYF. The full variable domain, with the rest looked up from reference TRBV7-9 and TRBJ2-5, is DTGVSQNPRHKITKRGQNVTFRCDPISEHNRLYWYRQTLGQGPEFLTYFQNEAQLEKSRLLSDRFSAERPKGSFSTLEIQRTEQGDSAMYLCASSLHGGTQETQYFGPGTRLLVL.

The V call is TRBV5-1, the J call TRBJ2-1, with 9 bases fitting TRBD1. Germline V gene lookup returns CDR1 SGHRS and CDR2 YFSETQ. V was pared by 5 bases and J by 1 base, with 4 bases of the junction left unmatched. The CDR3 covers 15 residues. The CDR3 is CASRLGTGSYNEQFF. CDR3 bases: TGCGCCAGCAGACTAGGGACAGGGTCCTACAATGAGCAGTTCTTC.

J is TRBJ2-3 and V is TRBV29-1; possibly TRBD1 for D (5 bases). CDR3 length: 13 residues. Germline assignment: CDR1 SQVTM and CDR2 ANQGSEA. Trimming took off 5 bases at V and 2 bases at J, with 11 bases between the two ends. The CDR3 loop is CSVRQGTTDTQYF. The DNA of the CDR3 is TGCAGCGTTAGGCAGGGAACCACAGATACGCAGTATTTT.

This clone was seen a few times. The chain uses TRBV2 and TRBJ1-1; D is perhaps TRBD1 (6 bases). Trimming cost V 4 bases and J 5 bases, with 14 bases left between them. The CDR3 loop spans 14 amino acids. In germline, CDR1 is SNHLY, CDR2 FYNNEI. CDR3 loop: CASSGVIQGTEAFF. Here the CDR3 DNA reads TGTGCCAGCAGTGGGGTCATACAGGGTACTGAAGCTTTCTTT. Full variable domain (missing parts from reference TRBV2 and TRBJ1-1): EPEVTQTPSHQVTQMGQEVILRCVPISNHLYFYWYRQILGQKVEFLVSFYNNEISEKSEIFDDQFSVERPDGSNFTLKIRSTKLEDSAMYFCASSGVIQGTEAFFGQGTRLTVV.

This clone was picked up a small number of times. The rearrangement uses TRBV6-1 and TRBJ1-1; D is uncertain. V was trimmed by 7 bases and J by 0 bases, leaving 3 bases between them. The CDR3 spans 11 residues. Per germline, CDR1 MNHNS and CDR2 SASEGT. CDR3 DNA sequence: TGTGCCAGCAAGTTGAACACTGAAGCTTTCTTT. Residues: CASKLNTEAFF.

This chain connects TRBV11-2 to TRBJ1-6, with TRBD1 matching over 10 bases. The CDR3 covers 15 residues. The ends lost 0 bases at V and 7 bases at J; junction bases unmatched: 0. CDR1 SGHAT and CDR2 FQNNGV come from the germline V gene. The CDR3 DNA sequence: TGTGCCAGCAGCTTAGAGACAGGGGGCAATTCACCCCTCCACTTT. Protein product: CASSLETGGNSPLHF.

This clone was observed a few times. The rearrangement uses TRBV2 and TRBJ1-2; D remains ambiguous. Trimming stripped 6 bases from V and 3 bases from J, with 8 bases between. CDR3 length: 12 amino acids. The germline V gene encodes CDR1 SNHLY and CDR2 FYNNEI. DNA for the CDR3: TGTGCCAGCAGGCCGAGCTACTATGGCTACACCTTC. Its translation: CASRPSYYGYTF.

The V call is TRBV21-1, the J call TRBJ1-2. TRBV21-1 is reported as a pseudogene. This CDR3 comprises 17 residues. The CDR3 DNA follows: TGTGCCAGCAGCAAAGAATTACCTCAGGGAGCTAACTATGGCTACACCTTC. Its protein product is CASSKELPQGANYGYTF.

The CDR3 is CASSLGTVNYGYTF. The CDR3 bases are TGTGCCAGCAGCTTGGGGACAGTCAACTATGGCTACACCTTC. The J gene is TRBJ1-2, the V gene TRBV5-8, with a tentative D call TRBD1 (6 bases). The V end was cut by 0 bases, the J end by 2 bases, with 8 bases between. The CDR3 sequence is 14 residues long. CDR1 is SGHTS and CDR2 is YDEGEE in the germline V gene.

V is TRBV4-1 and J is TRBJ1-2, with D uncertain. Deletions cut 4 bases from V and 2 bases from J, with 14 bases between. This CDR3 is built from 15 residues. Germline CDR1 MGHRA, CDR2 YSYEKL. CDR3 in amino acids: CASSLLSLTNYGYTF. CDR3 DNA: TGCGCCAGCAGCCTCCTATCTCTTACGAACTATGGCTACACCTTC.

This clone was detected only a few times. The rearrangement uses TRBV6-4 and TRBJ2-7; possibly TRBD2 for D (6 bases). Germline CDR1 and CDR2: MRHNA and SNTAGT. The ends were cut back, 3 bases at V and 3 bases at J, with 9 bases in the middle. The CDR3 contains 13 residues. Here the CDR3 DNA reads TGTGCCAGCAGTGATGGGGACTGCTACGAGCAGTACGTC. It translates to CASSDGDCYEQYV.

The chain has TRBV6-6 and TRBJ1-1, with 9 bases aligning to TRBD1. The germline V gene encodes CDR1 MNHNY and CDR2 SVGAGI (reference sequence). This CDR3 is built from 15 residues. Trimming removed 8 bases from V and 4 bases from J; junction bases left unmatched: 11. The CDR3 nucleotides read TGTGCCAGCTGTAAACAGGGGGCAAGGGGCACTGAAGCTTTCTTT. Encoded protein: CASCKQGARGTEAFF.

The chain combines TRBV7-2 with TRBJ2-5; D is undetermined. CDR1 and CDR2 from the germline V gene are SGHTA and FQGNSA. Trimming took off 1 base at V and 5 bases at J, with 11 bases between the two ends. This CDR3 is 14 amino acids long. CDR3 sequence reads: CASSLDGGSETQYF. The CDR3 coding sequence is TGTGCCAGCAGCTTAGACGGCGGATCCGAGACCCAGTACTTC.

The chain has TRBV5-1 and TRBJ2-7, with D perhaps matching TRBD1 or TRBD2 (6 bases each). Trimming pared 0 bases from V and 5 bases from J, leaving 12 bases between. Per germline, CDR1 SGHRS and CDR2 YFSETQ. The CDR3 is 14 amino acids. DNA for the CDR3: TGCGCCAGCAGCTTGGTCCGGGGGCAAGACGAGCAGTACTTC. This gives the protein CASSLVRGQDEQYF.

V gene TRBV6-6 combines with J gene TRBJ1-5; D remains ambiguous. The germline V gene has CDR1 MNHNY and CDR2 SVGAGI (reference sequence). Trimming removed 9 bases from V and 4 bases from J, with 4 bases in between. The CDR3 has 10 residues. CDR3 in amino acids: CARPNQPQHF. The CDR3, as DNA: TGTGCCAGGCCAAATCAGCCCCAGCATTTT.

The chain links TRBV7-2 to TRBJ2-2; D perhaps matches TRBD2 (6 bases). Germline CDR1 and CDR2: SGHTA and FQGNSA. The ends were cut back, 5 bases at V and 4 bases at J, with 14 bases in the middle. There are 15 residues in the CDR3. The CDR3 DNA reads TGTGCCAGCAGCCCGGATGGGGGGTCCACCGGGGAGCTGTTTTTT. This codes for CASSPDGGSTGELFF.

The chain couples TRBV30 to TRBJ2-2, with D perhaps matching TRBD1 (7 bases). The CDR3 has 15 amino acids. V was cut by 4 bases and J by 5 bases, with 17 bases left in between. Germline lookup yields CDR1 GTSNPN and CDR2 SVGIG (reference sequence). CDR3 coding DNA: TGTGCCTGGAAAAAAAGACAGGGAGGAACCGGGGAGCTGTTTTTT. Protein sequence: CAWKKRQGGTGELFF.

The chain is built from TRBV5-1 and TRBJ2-5; 9 bases agree with TRBD2. V was clipped by 3 bases and J by 5 bases; unmatched bases: 17. Germline V lookup: CDR1 SGHRS, CDR2 YFSETQ. This CDR3 comprises 18 residues. This CDR3 reads CASSSSGGPVKPMETQYF. The CDR3 bases are TGCGCCAGCAGCTCAAGCGGGGGGCCCGTAAAACCTATGGAGACCCAGTACTTC.

The V gene is TRBV14, the J gene TRBJ2-7, with TRBD1 identical over 11 bases. The CDR3 has 13 residues. CDR1 is SGHDN, CDR2 FVKESK, per germline. The ends lost 4 bases at V and 11 bases at J; junction bases unmatched: 7. CDR3 sequence (DNA): TGTGCCAGCAGCCTCCGGACAGGGGGCAAGGAGTACTTC. It yields the protein CASSLRTGGKEYF.

V gene TRBV6-1 combines with J gene TRBJ1-2; D is undetermined. The CDR3 sequence is 12 residues long. Looked up from germline, CDR1 is MNHNS and CDR2 is SASEGT. Trimming stripped 6 bases from V and 5 bases from J, with 10 bases between. The CDR3 DNA reads as TGTGCCAGCAGCAAGATCACGTATGGCTACACCTTC. This gives the protein CASSKITYGYTF.

The chain employs TRBV6-1 and TRBJ1-5; possible D gene TRBD1, 6 bases. The CDR3 consists of 14 residues. Germline V gene lookup returns CDR1 MNHNS and CDR2 SASEGT. The ends were cut back, 6 bases at V and 3 bases at J, with 12 bases in the middle. CDR3 in DNA: TGTGCCAGCAGGAAGACAGGAGACAATCAGCCCCAGCATTTT. Its protein product is CASRKTGDNQPQHF.